This entry lists 20 T cell receptor beta chains sequenced from one sample in a study of chemoradiotherapy in HPV16-positive cancers. The protocol was immunoSEQ multiplex PCR, while the TCRdb copy is restricted to in-frame clones and leaves out a portion. The sample yields over 1,500 clones, 75% to 90% seen once. The specimen comprised tumor tissue, sampled from a patient who underwent chemoradiotherapy. The origin of the receptors is a human donor with HPV-associated anogenital cancer.

V and J are TRBV10-3 and TRBJ1-1; no clear D gene. Germline CDR1 is ENHRY and CDR2 is SYGVKD. V was shortened by 6 bases and J by 1 base, with 9 bases between the two germline ends. The CDR3 loop spans 13 amino acids. For the CDR3, the DNA is TGTGCCATCAGCCCCCCAGAGAACACTGAAGCTTTCTTT. Protein: CAISPPENTEAFF.

The chain employs TRBV27 and TRBJ2-5, with D tentatively TRBD1 (6 bases). The CDR3 contains 14 residues. V lost 4 bases and J lost 7, with 16 bases in between. Germline values: CDR1 MNHEY, CDR2 SMNVEV (reference sequence). CDR3 sequence (DNA): TGTGCCAGCAGTTCCGGACAGTGGGTGGGGACCCAGTACTTC. It is translated as CASSSGQWVGTQYF.

This chain uses TRBV18 with TRBJ1-5; the D gene is possibly TRBD1 (5 bases). This CDR3 has 15 residues. The germline gives CDR1 KGHSH, CDR2 LQKENI. Trimming removed 6 bases at V and 5 bases at J, with 17 bases between. The CDR3 region is CASSRMDISYQPQHF. The CDR3 nucleotides are TGTGCCAGCTCCCGGATGGACATTTCCTATCAGCCCCAGCATTTT.

This chain connects TRBV5-4 to TRBJ2-3; TRBD1 agrees at 8 bases. The CDR3 loop spans 14 amino acids. V was clipped by 3 bases and J by 1 base; unmatched bases: 1. The germline CDR1 and CDR2 sequences are SGHNT and YYREEE (reference sequence). The CDR3 coding sequence is TGTGCCAGCAGCTCGACAGGGGGCACAGATACGCAGTATTTT. The encoded protein is CASSSTGGTDTQYF.

This chain joins TRBV6-1 and TRBJ2-7, with 9 bases identical to TRBD1. The CDR3 runs to 13 residues. Germline values: CDR1 MNHNS, CDR2 SASEGT. Trimming cost V 4 bases and J 5 bases; bases outside gene matches: 3. This chain's CDR3 is CASSGTGVNEQYF. For the CDR3, the DNA is TGTGCCAGCAGTGGGACAGGGGTAAACGAGCAGTACTTC.

The V and J genes are TRBV2 and TRBJ1-5; D perhaps matches TRBD1 (5 bases). The CDR3 is made up of 15 amino acids. Between the trimmed V and J ends, which lost 6 bases and 2 bases, there was a span of 14 bases. Germline assignment: CDR1 SNHLY and CDR2 FYNNEI. CDR3 region: CASSRDLEGNQPQHF. CDR3 in DNA: TGTGCCAGCAGCCGGGACCTCGAGGGCAATCAGCCCCAGCATTTT.

The chain combines TRBV18 with TRBJ2-7, with D possibly being TRBD1 or TRBD2 (5 bases each). CDR1 is KGHSH, CDR2 LQKENI, per germline. V was pared by 3 bases and J by 5 bases, with 14 bases between. The CDR3 runs to 14 residues. The CDR3 region is CASSPLGEPNEQYF. The CDR3 coding sequence is TGTGCCAGCTCACCTTTGGGGGAGCCCAACGAGCAGTACTTC.

This chain connects TRBV30 to TRBJ2-7, with 7 bases identical to TRBD2. Germline V gene lookup returns CDR1 GTSNPN and CDR2 SVGIG (reference sequence). Trimming removed 3 bases from V and 0 bases from J; junction bases left unmatched: 2. CDR3 length: 13 residues. The CDR3 protein is CAWSGGSSYEQYF. For the CDR3, the DNA is TGTGCCTGGAGCGGGGGGAGCTCCTACGAGCAGTACTTC.

The rearrangement links TRBV30 to TRBJ1-2; TRBD1 matches 12 bases. CDR1 is GTSNPN and CDR2 is SVGIG in the germline V gene (reference sequence). The trim removed 0 bases at V and 8 bases at J, leaving 7 bases unmatched. The length of the CDR3 is 15 residues. For the CDR3, the DNA is TGTGCCTGGAGTGTACGGGGACAGGGGGCTTGGGGCTACACCTTC. It codes for CAWSVRGQGAWGYTF.

V usage is TRBV4-1 and J usage is TRBJ2-2, with D perhaps matching TRBD2 (7 bases). Looked up from germline, CDR1 is MGHRA and CDR2 is YSYEKL. The length of the CDR3 is 17 residues. V lost 3 bases to trimming and J lost 5 bases, with 19 bases between them. CDR3 in DNA: TGCGCCAGCAGCCATCTAGGGGGGGTGTTAGCGACCGGGGAGCTGTTTTTT. This sequence encodes CASSHLGGVLATGELFF.

This chain joins TRBV6-4 and TRBJ1-1; perhaps TRBD1 as D (5 bases). V shed 0 bases and J shed 7 bases, with 9 bases lying between them. CDR1 and CDR2 from the germline V gene are MRHNA and SNTAGT. This CDR3 contains 13 residues. Written as DNA, the CDR3 is TGTGCCAGCAGTGACTCGACCCAGGGTGAAGCTTTCTTT. Encoded protein: CASSDSTQGEAFF.

The rearrangement uses TRBV2 and TRBJ2-7; TRBD1 is a possible D gene (5 bases). The CDR3 is 11 residues long. V lost 8 bases to trimming and J lost 6 bases, with 11 bases between them. Looked up from germline, CDR1 is SNHLY and CDR2 is FYNNEI. The CDR3 loop reads CASQLQVEQYV. CDR3 DNA sequence: TGTGCCAGCCAATTACAGGTCGAGCAGTACGTC.

CDR3 DNA: TGTGCCACCCTGAAAGGGCGGGGGACCTACGAGCAGTACGTC. This gives the protein CATLKGRGTYEQYV. The chain carries TRBV6-1 and TRBJ2-7; 7 bases fit TRBD2. The CDR3 is 14 residues long. With 10 bases clipped from V and 2 bases from J, the junction kept 11 bases outside the gene matches. Germline CDR1 reads MNHNS; CDR2 reads SASEGT.

J is TRBJ1-1 and V is TRBV2, with D uncertain. The CDR3 has 14 residues. Germline lookup yields CDR1 SNHLY and CDR2 FYNNEI. Trimming took 3 bases from V and 3 from J, leaving 11 bases between them. CDR3 amino acids: CASSEEGRDTEAFF. The CDR3 bases are TGTGCCAGCAGTGAGGAGGGTAGGGACACTGAAGCTTTCTTT.

The V and J genes are TRBV18 and TRBJ1-1; D is possibly TRBD1 (6 bases). The V end lost 6 bases, the J end lost 2 bases, and 10 bases lay between the germline ends. CDR1 and CDR2 from the germline V gene are KGHSH and LQKENI. The CDR3 covers 13 residues. The CDR3 DNA sequence: TGTGCCAGCTCGGACAGTGGTAACACTGAAGCTTTCTTT. It encodes CASSDSGNTEAFF.

The J gene is TRBJ1-2, the V gene TRBV6-1; D unresolved. The CDR3 sequence is 13 residues long. V was pared by 7 bases and J by 3 bases, with 12 bases between. Germline CDR1 and CDR2: MNHNS and SASEGT. Here the CDR3 reads CASTFGEYYGYTF. CDR3 DNA sequence: TGTGCCAGCACCTTTGGCGAATACTATGGCTACACCTTC.

The chain carries TRBV21-1 and TRBJ2-7; TRBD2, the table's D call, was not compared with the DNA. TRBV21-1 has pseudogene status. The CDR3 has 13 amino acids. CDR3 loop: CASSPETGVEQYF. CDR3 bases: TGTGCCAGCAGCCCCGAAACGGGAGTAGAGCAGTACTTC.

CDR3 nucleotide sequence: TGTGCCAGCAGCTTGAGCCAGTACACCGGGGAGCTGTTTTTT. It translates to CASSLSQYTGELFF. The J gene is TRBJ2-2, the V gene TRBV7-6; D remains unclear. The CDR3 runs to 14 residues. Trimming removed 3 bases from V and 3 bases from J, with 8 bases in between. In germline, CDR1 is SGHVS, CDR2 FNYEAQ.

The rearrangement joins TRBV7-3 to TRBJ2-1, with 9 positions matching TRBD1. Trimming cost V 4 bases and J 7 bases; bases outside gene matches: 8. Germline V gene sequence: CDR1 SGHTA, CDR2 FQGTGA. The CDR3 loop spans 15 amino acids. CDR3 sequence reads: CASSSAGTGRNEQFF. CDR3 nucleotide sequence: TGTGCCAGCAGCTCCGCCGGGACAGGGAGGAATGAGCAGTTCTTC. Variable domain in full (rest from reference TRBV7-3 and TRBJ2-1): GAGVSQTPSNKVTEKGKYVELRCDPISGHTALYWYRQSLGQGPEFLIYFQGTGAADDSGLPNDRFFAVRPEGSVSTLKIQRTERGDSAVYLCASSSAGTGRNEQFFGPGTRLTVL.

This chain joins TRBV5-5 and TRBJ2-7; D is perhaps TRBD2 (5 bases). Trimming pared 4 bases from V and 2 bases from J, leaving 19 bases between. The CDR3 is made up of 16 amino acids. Germline V CDR1 and CDR2: SGHKS, YYEKEE (reference sequence). DNA for the CDR3: TGTGCCAGCAGCCCGGCCGTCGGACTGGGAACCTACGAGCAGTACTTC. Its translation is CASSPAVGLGTYEQYF.